This T cell receptor beta chain stems from a study of blood T cell repertoires in COVID-19 (dated by TCRdb to 2020 to 2021). A note on the overall study: The collaborator samples originated in the United States, Italy and Spain and spanned the acute and convalescent phases of COVID-19. A freely available public database, intended as a resource for researchers studying the immune response to SARS-CoV-2, is where the repertoires were released. Nearly every sample came with metadata listing a de-identified subject ID, COVID-19 status, age in years and sex. The dataset comprised deeply sampled blood TCRbeta repertoires from subjects exposed to, actively infected with, or recovered from COVID-19. The material from the prospective study consisted of cDNA or gDNA derived from T cells, B-cell-depleted T cells, or PBMCs. HLA class I and class II types, where available, came from metadata supplied by the sample provider rather than from assay-based typing. Samples came from the ongoing ImmuneRACE study (first 160 participants) plus 1,254 subjects from 6 global collaborators. What the research found in general, with its limitations: The quantity of clinical and demographic metadata differed by source and by participant and was supplied without curation.

Participants in the prospective study were aged about 18 to 95 years, lived in some 24 United States geographic areas, and enrolled through a virtual design. Cohort assignment in the prospective study relied on participant-reported clinical history from a screening survey and a study questionnaire. ImmuneRACE Cohort 3 recovered participants were defined by two consecutive negative NP/OP PCR tests, healthcare professional clearance, or symptom resolution. Mobile phlebotomists in the prospective study collected whole blood, serum and a nasopharyngeal or oropharyngeal swab from every participant. Participants in the prospective study had the option to provide additional blood draws and questionnaires over a roughly 2-month period. Prospective study blood samples were shipped either frozen or at room temperature before DNA extraction. The CDR3 starts with the cysteine, ends with the phenylalanine, and has 16 residues. The entry retains the CDR3 DNA only, 48 bases that are in frame from base 1. For this chain, trimming is 0 bases at the V end and 4 bases at the J end, and the number of junction bases without a gene match is 8. The germline V gene gives CDR1 as SQVTM and CDR2 as ANQGSEA.

TCRbeta CDR3 regions were amplified from genomic DNA by means of the immunoSEQ Assay, a bias-controlled multiplex PCR. Regarding the original processing steps: The number of nucleated cells in each sample was estimated from the amplification of reference gene primers within the assay. Sequence reads were collapsed and filtered to measure the absolute abundance of every unique TCRbeta CDR3 rearrangement. Productive Simpson clonality was computed per sample as the square root of Simpson's diversity index over productive rearrangements. The table comes from immuneACCESS by way of TCRdb, which keeps in-frame sequences with V and J called. Part of the clones is missing from these tables; in studies checked, under half for an unresolved V gene and the rest for unknown reasons. From that table come the V and J calls and clone size; the DNA was used to work out D and trimming. The sample contains hundreds of thousands of clones, about 83% of them found a single time. Approximately 6% of the sample is taken by the ten largest.

This clone has at least ten counts. Its antigen remains undetermined. Qualities for individual bases were not recorded, and no much larger clone is one base off. Sequencing input: PBMCs or T cells enriched from blood (not recorded which). The TCR comes from a woman in her forties who had recovered from COVID-19. The sequence links TRBV29-1 to TRBJ2-3, with 9 bases aligning to TRBD2. The nucleotide sequence is TGCAGCGTTGAAGACTATAGCGGGAGTGGGTCAGATACGCAGTATTTT. Translation gives CSVEDYSGSGSDTQYF.